The 25 T cell receptor beta chains reported below all come from one sample, sequenced in a study of T cell responses to AZD1222 COVID-19 vaccine. This table comes from immunoSEQ multiplex PCR, and its TCRdb copy is limited to in-frame clones, with some not included. The table has about 66,000 clones, roughly 87% seen once. Specimen: peripheral blood, collected on day 0 of AZD1222 vaccination. The receptors here all came from an adult in good health.

This rearrangement joins TRBV3-1 (or the pseudogene TRBV3-2) to TRBJ2-7; 7 nucleotides agree with TRBD1. This CDR3 has 16 residues. Trimming at V came to 4 bases and at J to 1 base, leaving 10 bases not matched to a gene. Germline V gene data show CDR1 as LGHDT and CDR2 as YNNKEL (reference sequence). The CDR3 protein is CASSPTGTESSYEQYF. The CDR3 DNA sequence: TGTGCCAGCAGCCCAACTGGGACAGAGTCTTCCTACGAGCAGTACTTC.

The chain employs TRBV28 and TRBJ2-7, with no clear D. This CDR3 spans 13 amino acids. The germline gives CDR1 MDHEN, CDR2 SYDVKM. Trimming removed 7 bases from V and 3 bases from J, with 13 bases in between. CDR3 in DNA: TGTGCCAGCACTGAGGACGGTTACTACGAGCAGTACTTC. It specifies CASTEDGYYEQYF.

J is TRBJ2-1 and V is TRBV24-1; a weak D match, TRBD2 (5 bases). CDR1 and CDR2 (germline): KGHDR, SFDVKD. Trimming pared 3 bases from V and 2 bases from J, leaving 13 bases between. The CDR3 has 16 amino acids. CDR3 bases: TGTGCCACCAGTGATGTTACTAGGGCCCCCTACAATGAGCAGTTCTTC. Its translation is CATSDVTRAPYNEQFF.

The chain links TRBV12-3 or TRBV12-4 to TRBJ1-1; tentative D call: TRBD1 (5 bases). The CDR3 runs to 13 residues. The V gene lost 4 bases and the J gene lost 8 bases, with 14 bases spanning the gap. The CDR3 nucleotides read TGTGCCAGCAGTTCACAGGCTAAGGGAGAAGCTTTCTTT. Translation: CASSSQAKGEAFF.

This rearrangement joins TRBV4-1 to TRBJ1-4, with D tentatively TRBD1 (5 bases). Germline loops: CDR1 MGHRA, CDR2 YSYEKL. The length of the CDR3 is 14 residues. The germline V and J ends were trimmed by 2 bases and 6 bases, with 10 bases remaining between them. The CDR3 loop is CASSQRDADEKLFF. DNA for the CDR3: TGCGCCAGCAGCCAACGGGACGCGGATGAAAAACTGTTTTTT.

The chain has TRBV11-2 and TRBJ2-5, with D unresolved. The ends were cut back, 1 base at V and 3 bases at J, with 6 bases in the middle. This CDR3 region has 13 residues. The germline gives CDR1 SGHAT, CDR2 FQNNGV. CDR3 sequence reads: CASSLVWEETQYF. The CDR3 DNA follows: TGTGCCAGCAGCTTAGTCTGGGAAGAGACCCAGTACTTC.

The chain employs TRBV4-1 and TRBJ2-3; D gene uncertain. CDR1 and CDR2 (germline): MGHRA, YSYEKL. The CDR3 has 14 residues. Trimming left V 2 bases short and J 2 bases short, with 8 bases between. The CDR3: CASSQQVDTDTQYF. The CDR3 nucleotides read TGCGCCAGCAGCCAACAGGTAGACACAGATACGCAGTATTTT.

This chain connects TRBV6-4 to TRBJ1-5; D gene uncertain. V was shortened by 0 bases and J by 8 bases, with 11 bases between the two germline ends. The CDR3 has 14 residues. In germline, CDR1 is MRHNA, CDR2 SNTAGT. The CDR3 nucleotides read TGTGCCAGCAGTGACTCTGGGAGGAAGAAGCCCCAGCATTTT. Translating gives CASSDSGRKKPQHF.

This rearrangement joins TRBV21-1 to TRBJ2-7; the D call of TRBD1 is as the table states it, not checked on the DNA. TRBV21-1 is classified as a pseudogene. This CDR3 is 18 amino acids long. The CDR3 sequence is CASIAGTTTNRSSYEQYF. The CDR3 region has the DNA TGTGCCAGCATCGCCGGGACAACGACTAACCGAAGCTCCTACGAGCAGTACTTC.

V and J are TRBV5-1 and TRBJ1-1; D unclear. Germline values: CDR1 SGHRS, CDR2 YFSETQ. Trimming cost V 0 bases and J 2 bases, with 5 bases left between them. This CDR3 region has 13 residues. CDR3: CASSLESNTEAFF. For the CDR3, the DNA is TGCGCCAGCAGCTTGGAGTCCAACACTGAAGCTTTCTTT.

The chain is built from TRBV4-3 and TRBJ2-1; possibly TRBD2 for D (6 bases). The germline V gene has CDR1 LGHNA and CDR2 YSLEER. The CDR3 runs 15 residues. V was clipped by 6 bases and J by 7 bases, with 19 bases between them. CDR3 coding DNA: TGCGCCAGCAGGGCTGGGCCCCAAGCGGGTAATGAGCAGTTCTTC. Translated, it gives CASRAGPQAGNEQFF.

V is TRBV11-2 and J is TRBJ2-7, with TRBD2 matching 9 bases. The V segment lost 5 bases and the J segment 2 bases; nucleotides outside the gene matches: 4. This CDR3 has 14 residues. Looked up from germline, CDR1 is SGHAT and CDR2 is FQNNGV. The CDR3, as DNA: TGTGCCAGCAGCAAGGGACTAGCTGCCTACGAGCAGTACTTC. It yields the protein CASSKGLAAYEQYF.

CDR3 in DNA: TGTGCCAGCAGCTTGGGAAGGGTGGTTTCGGACTATGGCTACACCTTC. Translated, it gives CASSLGRVVSDYGYTF. The chain recombines TRBV5-6 with TRBJ1-2, with D uncertain. Germline lookup yields CDR1 SGHDT and CDR2 YYEEEE. There are 16 residues in the CDR3. V lost 0 bases and J 3 bases, leaving 15 bases between the germline ends.

This rearrangement joins TRBV5-5 to TRBJ2-1; possibly TRBD2 for D (6 bases). The CDR3 is made up of 17 amino acids. Germline lookup yields CDR1 SGHKS and CDR2 YYEKEE (reference sequence). With 4 bases removed from V and 0 bases from J, the gap between germline ends came to 17 bases. In DNA, the CDR3 is TGTGCCAGCAGCCCCTCCAGCGGGTGGAGCTCCTACAATGAGCAGTTCTTC. Its translation: CASSPSSGWSSYNEQFF.

CDR3 coding DNA: TGTGCCAGCAGTTTACCAAGCGGGAGGAATTTGAATACGCAGTATTTT. Its protein product is CASSLPSGRNLNTQYF. The chain recombines TRBV28 with TRBJ2-3; 9 nucleotides match TRBD2. Germline V gene lookup returns CDR1 MDHEN and CDR2 SYDVKM. The CDR3 runs 16 residues. Trimming took 2 bases from V and 7 from J; bases not matched to a gene: 10.

The count of this clone is one. The junction differs from germline at one of its ends, possibly a read error. The rearrangement links TRBV7-2 to TRBJ1-1; 11 bases agree with TRBD1. The CDR3 is 14 residues long. The V gene's germline CDR1 is SGHTA and CDR2 FQGNSA. CDR3 nucleotide sequence: TGTGCCAGCAGCTCAAACGGACAGGGGGCTGAGGCTTTCTTT. Translation gives CASSSNGQGAEAFF. Full variable domain (remainder filled in from reference TRBV7-2 and TRBJ1-1): GAGVSQSPSNKVTEKGKDVELRCDPISGHTALYWYRQSLGQGLEFLIYFQGNSAPDKSGLPSDRFSAERTGGSVSTLTIQRTQQEDSAVYLCASSSNGQGAEAFFGQGTRLTVV.

The chain combines TRBV3-1 (or the pseudogene TRBV3-2) with TRBJ2-5, with a tentative D call TRBD2 (6 bases). This CDR3 spans 15 amino acids. Germline V CDR1 and CDR2: LGHDT, YNNKEL (reference sequence). Trimming cost V 4 bases and J 3 bases, with 15 bases left between them. CDR3 sequence: CASSLLAGSKETQYF. CDR3 sequence (DNA): TGTGCCAGCAGCCTTTTGGCGGGATCAAAAGAGACCCAGTACTTC.

The gene calls are TRBV5-1 and TRBJ1-3, with 8 bases lining up with TRBD1. CDR1 SGHRS and CDR2 YFSETQ come from the germline V gene. The CDR3 totals 14 residues. The trim removed 4 bases at V and 3 bases at J, leaving 3 bases unmatched. The CDR3 DNA is TGCGCCAGCAGCCCAGGACAGGGTGGAAACACCATATATTTT. This sequence encodes CASSPGQGGNTIYF.

The rearrangement links TRBV6-1 to TRBJ2-2; the D gene is possibly TRBD1 (6 bases). Germline CDR1 is MNHNS and CDR2 is SASEGT. Trimming pared 0 bases from V and 9 bases from J, leaving 8 bases between. CDR3 length: 13 amino acids. The CDR3 DNA sequence: TGTGCCAGCAGTGAAGCGGGGGCGTGGGAGCTGTTTTTT. This translates into CASSEAGAWELFF.

The J gene is TRBJ1-2, the V gene TRBV5-1, with D unresolved. Trimming shortened V by 4 bases and J by 4 bases, and 14 bases separated the two germline ends. The germline V gene has CDR1 SGHRS and CDR2 YFSETQ. CDR3 length: 14 residues. CDR3 coding DNA: TGCGCCAGCAGCCTCGGGTCTGGGGTCTATGGCTACACCTTC. Translated, it gives CASSLGSGVYGYTF.

This clone occurred once. The rearrangement uses TRBV19 and TRBJ2-1, with no clear D. The CDR3 extends over 10 amino acids. The germline gives CDR1 LNHDA, CDR2 SQIVND (reference sequence). Trimming removed 8 bases from V and 10 bases from J, with 9 bases in between. CDR3 amino acids: CASGLTEQFF. The CDR3, as DNA: TGTGCCAGTGGCTTGACAGAGCAGTTCTTC.

The chain couples TRBV11-3 to TRBJ2-7; D is perhaps TRBD2 (6 bases). The CDR3 contains 16 residues. CDR1 and CDR2 (germline): SGHNT, YENEEA. V shed 0 bases and J shed 3 bases, with 15 bases lying between them. The CDR3 sequence: CASSLDWGETHYEQYF. In DNA form, the CDR3 reads TGTGCCAGCAGCTTAGATTGGGGGGAAACCCACTACGAGCAGTACTTC.

The rearrangement uses TRBV9 and TRBJ1-1; D unresolved. The CDR3 extends over 11 amino acids. CDR1 SGDLS and CDR2 YYNGEE come from the germline V gene. Trimming stripped 4 bases from V and 4 bases from J, with 5 bases between. CDR3: CASSPGTEAFF. The CDR3 DNA sequence: TGTGCCAGCAGCCCTGGCACTGAAGCTTTCTTT.

The CDR3 loop reads CASSRTIVGTDTQYF. CDR3 DNA sequence: TGTGCCAGCAGCAGGACCATCGTGGGCACAGATACGCAGTATTTT. The chain joins TRBV9 to TRBJ2-3; no definite D call. CDR1 and CDR2 from the germline V gene are SGDLS and YYNGEE. V was clipped by 4 bases and J by 1 base, with 13 bases between them. This CDR3 is built from 15 residues. The whole variable domain, filled in from reference TRBV9 and TRBJ2-3, reads DSGVTQTPKHLITATGQRVTLRCSPRSGDLSVYWYQQSLDQGLQFLIQYYNGEERAKGNILERFSAQQFPDLHSELNLSSLELGDSALYFCASSRTIVGTDTQYFGPGTRLTVL.

J is TRBJ1-3 and V is TRBV5-1, with D possibly matching TRBD1 (6 bases). Germline V gene sequence: CDR1 SGHRS, CDR2 YFSETQ. Trimming pared 0 bases from V and 3 bases from J, leaving 13 bases between. The CDR3 runs 16 residues. DNA of the CDR3: TGCGCCAGCAGCTTGGATGGGGGGGCGCTTGGAAACACCATATATTTT. Protein sequence: CASSLDGGALGNTIYF.